This T cell receptor beta chain was sequenced in a study of blood T cell repertoires in COVID-19 (dated by TCRdb to the early 2020s). A note on the overall study: The collaborator samples originated in the United States, Italy and Spain and spanned the acute and convalescent phases of COVID-19. The prospective study material was composed of cDNA or gDNA derived from T cells, B-cell-depleted T cells, or PBMCs. Deeply sampled blood TCRbeta repertoires from subjects exposed to, actively infected with, or recovered from COVID-19 were included in the dataset. The repertoires were released in a freely available public database intended as a resource for research on the immune response to SARS-CoV-2. Samples were obtained from the ongoing ImmuneRACE study (first 160 participants) and from about 1,300 subjects provided by 6 global collaborators. Nearly every sample came with metadata listing a de-identified subject ID, COVID-19 status, age in years and sex. HLA class I and class II types, where available, came from metadata supplied by the sample provider rather than from assay-based typing. What the authors observed across the whole study: How much clinical and demographic metadata was included differed by source and by participant, and the metadata was provided uncurated.

TCRbeta CDR3 regions were amplified from genomic DNA by means of the immunoSEQ Assay, a bias-controlled multiplex PCR. The original methods were these. Within the assay, amplification of reference gene primers was used to estimate how many nucleated cells each sample contained. To quantify the absolute abundance of each unique TCRbeta CDR3 rearrangement, sequence reads were collapsed and filtered. For each sample, productive Simpson clonality was calculated by taking the square root of Simpson's diversity index across productive rearrangements. The source is immuneACCESS, and TCRdb retained only in-frame sequences with V and J called. Part of the clones is not carried over; for the studies checked, unresolved V genes explain less than half of this, and the remainder is unexplained. The V and J calls and the clone size are those of that table, but D and trimming were determined from the DNA. This sample is represented by 66,000 or so clones; 86% of them were singletons. The top ten clones comprise approximately 7.2% of the sample.

In its sample, this clone was seen once. Its antigen remains unidentified. No per-base quality is available; no much larger clone lies one base away. V is pared back by 0 bases and J by 0 bases, with 5 bases lying between the germline termini. The CDR3 sequence holds 15 residues, the cysteine and phenylalanine included. Only the CDR3 region is kept as DNA, spanning 45 bases read in frame from base 1. From a lookup of the germline V gene (reference sequence), CDR1 and CDR2 are SEHNR and FQNEAQ. Collaborating institutions collected whole blood in K2EDTA tubes following their own protocols. For TCRbeta analysis, collaborator samples were shipped as frozen whole blood, as isolated PBMCs, or as DNA extracted from either sample type.

Material: peripheral blood. The V and J genes are TRBV7-9 and TRBJ1-4; the D gene cannot be named for sure. The source of this sequence is a man over 45 with active COVID-19. In nucleotides, the sequence is TGTGCCAGCAGCTTAGCGGAGACAACTAATGAAAAACTGTTTTTT. It encodes CASSLAETTNEKLFF.